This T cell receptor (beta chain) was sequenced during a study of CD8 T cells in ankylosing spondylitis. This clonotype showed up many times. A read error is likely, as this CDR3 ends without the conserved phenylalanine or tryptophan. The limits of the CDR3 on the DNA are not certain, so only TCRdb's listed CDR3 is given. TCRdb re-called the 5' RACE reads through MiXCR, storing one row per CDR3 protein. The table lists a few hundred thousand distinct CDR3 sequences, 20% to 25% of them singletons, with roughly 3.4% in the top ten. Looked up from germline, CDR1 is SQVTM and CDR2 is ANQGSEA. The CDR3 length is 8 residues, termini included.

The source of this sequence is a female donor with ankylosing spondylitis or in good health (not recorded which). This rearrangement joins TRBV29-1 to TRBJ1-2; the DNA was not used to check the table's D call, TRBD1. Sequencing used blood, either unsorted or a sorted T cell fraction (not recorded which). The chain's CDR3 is CSHEGARL.